The 22 T cell receptor beta chains listed next were all sequenced from one sample in a study of regulatory T cells in long-lasting Graves disease. iRepertoire HTBI primers and Arm-PCR of CDR3 regions built TCR beta libraries. TCRdb re-analysed the multiplex PCR reads in MiXCR, keeping a single row per CDR3 protein. Here the sample spans roughly 420,000 distinct CDR3 sequences, about a sixth being singletons. Time point of the sample: newly diagnosed GD, antithyroid drugs for less than 3 months. The authors made the TCR library using RNA they extracted from PBMCs. The sequenced sample was peripheral blood mononuclear cells (PBMCs), obtained at new diagnosis, from a patient treated with antithyroid drugs. These receptors were collected from a female donor with Graves disease.

This clonotype showed up many times. V and J are TRBV7-3 and TRBJ1-1, with D perhaps matching TRBD1 (6 bases). Between the trimmed V and J ends, which lost 4 bases and 2 bases, there was a span of 8 bases. The CDR3 extends over 13 amino acids. CDR1 and CDR2 from the germline V gene are SGHTA and FQGTGA. CDR3 sequence reads: CASSSDRNTEAFF. CDR3 DNA: TGTGCCAGCAGCTCGGACAGAAACACTGAAGCTTTCTTT.

This clonotype was counted at least ten times. This chain links TRBV19 with TRBJ1-2, with 9 bases identical to TRBD1. The CDR3 is made up of 15 amino acids. V lost 6 bases to trimming and J lost 1 base; unmatched junction nucleotides: 6. Germline CDR1 and CDR2: LNHDA and SQIVND (reference sequence). The DNA of the CDR3 is TGTGCCAGTAGCATGGACAGGGGATATAACTATGGCTACACCTTC. The encoded protein is CASSMDRGYNYGYTF.

This clonotype was detected many times. This chain connects TRBV2 to TRBJ1-5, with 11 nucleotides matching TRBD1. The V gene's germline CDR1 is SNHLY and CDR2 FYNNEI. The V gene end was trimmed by 4 bases and the J gene end by 2 bases; junction bases not matched to a gene: 4. This CDR3 region has 16 residues. CDR3 sequence reads: CASSGTGGLGNQPQHF. The CDR3, as DNA: TGTGCCAGCAGTGGGACAGGGGGCCTTGGCAATCAGCCCCAGCATTTT. Full variable domain (missing parts from reference TRBV2 and TRBJ1-5): EPEVTQTPSHQVTQMGQEVILRCVPISNHLYFYWYRQILGQKVEFLVSFYNNEISEKSEIFDDQFSVERPDGSNFTLKIRSTKLEDSAMYFCASSGTGGLGNQPQHFGDGTRLSIL.

This clonotype was seen a few times. The rearrangement joins TRBV12-3 or TRBV12-4 to TRBJ2-7; D is uncertain. The V end was cut by 0 bases, the J end by 4 bases, with 19 bases between. The CDR3 totals 17 residues. Here the CDR3 DNA reads TGTGCCAGCAGTTTAGCGCGTGTACCCAAAACTCCATACGAGCAGTACTTC. Residues: CASSLARVPKTPYEQYF.

This clonotype was observed at least ten times. The chain joins TRBV20-1 to TRBJ2-7; 12 nucleotides match TRBD2. The CDR3 covers 16 residues. V gave up 6 bases and J gave up 7 bases; unmatched junction bases: 16. The germline V gene has CDR1 DFQATT and CDR2 SNEGSKA (reference sequence). The CDR3: CSAPDPTSGRSREQYF. The DNA of the CDR3 is TGCAGTGCCCCCGACCCGACTAGCGGGAGAAGTAGGGAGCAGTACTTC.

This chain uses TRBV4-3 with TRBJ2-3; TRBD1 agrees at 7 bases. The CDR3 covers 14 residues. The junction had 3 bases not matched to a gene; V was cut back by 0 bases and J by 6 bases. The germline V gene encodes CDR1 LGHNA and CDR2 YSLEER. The CDR3 region has the DNA TGCGCCAGCAGCCAAGAGTCCAGGGGGGATACGCAGTATTTT. Its protein product is CASSQESRGDTQYF.

This clonotype has a count of ten or more. This CDR3 is missing its conserved last phenylalanine or tryptophan, likely due to a read error. The J gene is TRBJ1-4, the V gene TRBV13; D is undetermined. CDR1 is PRHDT, CDR2 FYEKMQ, per germline (reference sequence). CDR3 length: 13 amino acids. V was cut by 6 bases and J by 10 bases, with 15 bases left in between. The chain's CDR3 is CASSSTTSTKLFL. The CDR3 DNA reads as TGTGCCAGCAGTTCAACAACTTCAACAAAACTGTTTCTT.

This clonotype was recorded at least ten times. J is TRBJ2-3 and V is TRBV12-3 or TRBV12-4; 8 positions match TRBD2. The CDR3 is 16 residues long. V lost 1 base and J lost 5; bases outside the gene matches: 8. The CDR3 DNA follows: TGTGCCAGCAGTTTAGACTATCCGGGGGGGGGAGATACGCAGTATTTT. This gives the protein CASSLDYPGGGDTQYF.

The table lists this clonotype with many counts. V and J are TRBV10-3 and TRBJ1-1, with TRBD1 matching over 8 bases. V shed 3 bases and J 1 base; nucleotides not matched to a gene: 16. The CDR3 has 19 amino acids. CDR1 and CDR2 (germline): ENHRY, SYGVKD. The DNA of the CDR3 is TGTGCCATCAGTGATTGGCAGCCCTTGGGGACAGGCCGGAACACTGAAGCTTTCTTT. It yields the protein CAISDWQPLGTGRNTEAFF.

The V and J genes are TRBV29-1 and TRBJ2-2; the match to TRBD2 covers 10 bases. Germline assignment: CDR1 SQVTM and CDR2 ANQGSEA. The V gene end was trimmed by 6 bases and the J gene end by 5 bases; junction bases not matched to a gene: 15. The length of the CDR3 is 17 residues. The CDR3 DNA is TGCAGCGTCCACGAACCCAAACTAGCGGGAAGGACCGGGGAGCTGTTTTTT. It is translated as CSVHEPKLAGRTGELFF.

The sample holds many counts of this clonotype. CDR3 protein: CASSHPGPQETQYF. CDR3 sequence (DNA): TGTGCCAGCAGCCATCCGGGACCTCAAGAGACCCAGTACTTC. This chain uses TRBV3-1 with TRBJ2-5, with D perhaps given as TRBD1 or TRBD2 (5 bases each). Deletions cut 3 bases from V and 2 bases from J, with 10 bases between. CDR1 and CDR2 (germline): LGHDT, YNNKEL (reference sequence). The CDR3 sequence is 14 residues long.

On this clonotype: At one of its ends the junction is not consistent with the germline gene, which may arise from a read error. The chain links TRBV9 to TRBJ2-1; 13 bases are shared with TRBD2. Per the germline V gene, CDR1 is SGDLS and CDR2 is YYNGEE. The CDR3 has 15 amino acids. The CDR3 protein is CTSSAWTSGSNEQFF. CDR3 sequence (DNA): TGTACCAGCAGCGCGTGGACTAGCGGGAGCAATGAGCAGTTCTTC. The variable domain in full, completed from reference TRBV9 and TRBJ2-1, reads DSGVTQTPKHLITATGQRVTLRCSPRSGDLSVYWYQQSLDQGLQFLIQYYNGEERAKGNILERFSAQQFPDLHSELNLSSLELGDSALYFCTSSAWTSGSNEQFFGPGTRLTVL.

This clonotype was counted at least ten times. J is TRBJ2-7 and V is TRBV4-1; 9 bases map to TRBD1. V was clipped by 3 bases and J by 4 bases; unmatched bases: 4. This CDR3 is 14 amino acids long. Germline V lookup: CDR1 MGHRA, CDR2 YSYEKL. CDR3 sequence reads: CASSQAGQGYEQYF. CDR3 DNA: TGCGCCAGCAGCCAGGCGGGACAGGGTTACGAGCAGTACTTC.

This clonotype was counted ten times or more. J is TRBJ1-1 and V is TRBV14; D is unclear. The CDR3 loop spans 15 amino acids. The germline V and J ends were trimmed by 4 bases and 1 base, with 13 bases remaining between them. The germline CDR1 and CDR2 sequences are SGHDN and FVKESK. The CDR3 nucleotides are TGTGCCAGCAGCCGAATCCCTGCTTCGAACACTGAAGCTTTCTTT. It yields the protein CASSRIPASNTEAFF.

This clonotype was observed many times. The chain is built from TRBV28 and TRBJ2-5; TRBD1 matches at 10 bases. CDR1 is MDHEN and CDR2 is SYDVKM in the germline V gene. CDR3 size: 16 residues. The ends lost 3 bases at V and 1 base at J; junction bases unmatched: 5. As DNA, the CDR3 is TGTGCCAGCAGTTTTGACAGGGGGCCGTCCCAAGAGACCCAGTACTTC. This sequence encodes CASSFDRGPSQETQYF.

In its sample, this clonotype was seen many times. The gene calls are TRBV9 and TRBJ2-2; D tentatively reads TRBD1 or TRBD2 (7 bases each). The germline CDR1 and CDR2 sequences are SGDLS and YYNGEE. V dropped 3 bases and J dropped 3 bases, with 15 bases sitting between them. CDR3 length: 16 amino acids. The CDR3 bases are TGTGCCAGCAGCGCAAGCGGGACAGTGTACACCGGGGAGCTGTTTTTT. Translated, it gives CASSASGTVYTGELFF.

V is TRBV7-3 and J is TRBJ2-7; D is perhaps TRBD2 (5 bases). Germline V gives CDR1 SGHTA, CDR2 FQGTGA. The CDR3 extends over 15 amino acids. V lost 2 bases, J lost 3 bases, and 14 bases lay in between. CDR3 nucleotides: TGTGCCAGCAGCTTAGTGGCCAGCGGCGGCTACGAGCAGTACTTC. Translated: CASSLVASGGYEQYF.

Ten or more counts support this clonotype. The V and J genes are TRBV11-2 and TRBJ2-3; D is undetermined. This CDR3 spans 14 amino acids. V shed 6 bases and J shed 4 bases, with 14 bases lying between them. Germline CDR1 and CDR2: SGHAT and FQNNGV. CDR3 loop: CASSHSNKPDTQYF. As DNA, the CDR3 is TGTGCCAGCAGTCACTCGAACAAACCAGATACGCAGTATTTT.

This clonotype was seen at least ten times. This chain joins TRBV20-1 and TRBJ2-1, with D perhaps TRBD2 (6 bases). The germline gives CDR1 DFQATT, CDR2 SNEGSKA (reference sequence). V lost 4 bases, J lost 7 bases, and 20 bases lay in between. The CDR3 length is 15 residues. The CDR3, as DNA: TGCAGTGCTAATCCGGGACTTAGCCCCACTAATGAGCAGTTCTTC. This gives the protein CSANPGLSPTNEQFF.

This clonotype has only a few counts. The CDR3 bases are TGTGCCAGCAGTTACTCAACGGACAGCAACACCGGGGAGCTGTTTTTT. It is translated as CASSYSTDSNTGELFF. J is TRBJ2-2 and V is TRBV6-5, with D tentatively TRBD1 (6 bases). Trimming pared 0 bases from V and 2 bases from J, leaving 10 bases between. This CDR3 is built from 16 residues. The germline gives CDR1 MNHEY, CDR2 SVGAGI.

This clonotype showed up just once. A read error is possible here, since a much larger clone lies one base away. No conserved phenylalanine or tryptophan is present at the end of the CDR3, so a read error is the likely explanation. The chain uses TRBV2 and TRBJ1-4; 7 bases agree with TRBD1. J was trimmed by 8 bases and V by 6 bases; bases with no gene match: 9. The V gene's germline CDR1 is SNHLY and CDR2 FYNNEI. The CDR3 loop spans 14 amino acids. The CDR3 region has the DNA TGTGCCAGCAGCGAAACAGGGGTGTTCGAAAAACTGTTTTAT. Its translation is CASSETGVFEKLFY.

Ten or more counts support this clonotype. The genes are TRBV6-2 or TRBV6-3 and TRBJ1-6, with D uncertain. The CDR3 runs to 15 residues. CDR1 is MNHEY, CDR2 SVGEGT, per germline. With 7 bases removed from V and 9 bases from J, the gap between germline ends came to 19 bases. The DNA of the CDR3 is TGTGCCAGCAACTACTTGGACCTGGGGAGTTCACCCCTCCACTTT. Protein: CASNYLDLGSSPLHF.